This paragraph reports one T cell receptor beta chain. Antigen: not known. The data belong to a study of PD-1 blockade in classical Hodgkin lymphoma. Study results and caveats: Those patients who began receiving nivolumab less than 1 year after ASCT had lower diversity, and they were excluded. No one has yet defined what causes the repertoire differences, which may be disease activity or prior therapy. According to reports, newly diagnosed patients had lower baseline TCR diversity than healthy donors, and relapsed/refractory patients had lower baseline TCR diversity still.

The protocol was immunoSEQ multiplex PCR, while the TCRdb copy is restricted to in-frame clones and leaves out a portion. The sample yields some 86,000 clones, just over 90% seen once. This sample's time point: cycle 4 day 1 (C4D1), after 5 to 7 weeks of nivolumab. Exposure to brentuximab vedotin varied, and each patient had relapsed following autologous stem cell transplantation. This TCR derives from a human donor with classical Hodgkin lymphoma. The source was peripheral blood mononuclear cells (PBMCs), collected before the fourth cycle of nivolumab.

CDR3 in amino acids: CASATDSLFTYEQYF. The CDR3 DNA is TGTGCCAGCGCGACGGACAGCCTCTTTACCTACGAGCAGTACTTC. The rearrangement joins TRBV5-6 to TRBJ2-7; D is perhaps TRBD1 (6 bases). V dropped 7 bases and J dropped 2 bases, with 19 bases sitting between them. The CDR3 has 15 amino acids. CDR1 is SGHDT and CDR2 is YYEEEE in the germline V gene.